A selection of T cell receptor beta chains follows, all from one sample in a study of CD8 T cells in ankylosing spondylitis. TCRdb reprocessed the 5' RACE reads via MiXCR and lists one record per CDR3 protein. The profile shows roughly 670,000 distinct CDR3 sequences, around 20% of them singletons. The sequenced material came from blood, either unsorted or a sorted T cell fraction (not recorded which). The origin of the receptors is a male donor with ankylosing spondylitis. CDR3s include the opening cysteine and the closing phenylalanine or tryptophan. The D gene is left open where the match is weak. Rows may omit the clone size; those that give it use once, few, many or a size class.

V gene	D gene	clone size	J gene	CDR3 DNA	CDR3 protein
TRBV20-1	TRBD1	few	TRBJ1-3	TGCAGTGCTAGGGGATCTACAGGGGTAGGAAACACCATATATTTT	CSARGSTGVGNTIYF
TRBV5-1	-	-	TRBJ2-2	TGCGCCAGCAGCTGGCTACAGGGAACCGGGGAGCTGTTTTTT	CASSWLQGTGELFF
TRBV7-6	-	-	TRBJ1-4	TGTGCCAGCAGCTTCGACCTGGGCAAAAATGAAAAACTGTTTTTT	CASSFDLGKNEKLFF
TRBV9	-	few	TRBJ2-7	TGTGCCAGCAGCGTAGGGGGGGGACAGGTGTACGAGCAGTACTTC	CASSVGGGQVYEQYF
TRBV7-6	-	-	TRBJ2-1	TGTGCCAGCAGCTTAGATGGCGCGCAGCAGTTCTTC	CASSLDGAQQFF
TRBV7-9	TRBD1	many	TRBJ1-1	TGTGCCAGCAGCCCGGGGACAGGGGACACTGAAGCTTTCTTT	CASSPGTGDTEAFF
TRBV15	-	-	TRBJ2-3	TGTGCCACCAGCAACAACCCCGGCAGGGAGACAGATACGCAGTATTTT	CATSNNPGRETDTQYF
TRBV20-1	TRBD2	few	TRBJ2-7	TGCAGTGCTAGAGGACTAGCGGGCCCCTACGAGCAGTACTTC	CSARGLAGPYEQYF
TRBV27	-	few	TRBJ2-1	TGTGCCAGCGGGGACATCATGGATGAGCAGTTCTTC	CASGDIMDEQFF
TRBV3-1	-	-	TRBJ2-3	TGTGCCAGCAGCCAAGCGGGGCTAAGCACAGATACGCAGTATTTT	CASSQAGLSTDTQYF
TRBV7-2	TRBD1	-	TRBJ1-5	TGTGCCAGCAGCTCGGACAGGGGAGGTCGTCAGCCCCAGCATTTT	CASSSDRGGRQPQHF
TRBV10-3	TRBD2	-	TRBJ2-1	TGTGCCATCAGTGAACCGGGACTAGCGGATAACAATGAGCAGTTCTTC	CAISEPGLADNNEQFF
TRBV6-1	-	-	TRBJ1-6	TGTGCCAGCACCCGTAACACGGTCGGGAGCTCCTATAATTCACCCCTCCACTTT	CASTRNTVGSSYNSPLHF
TRBV27	TRBD1	-	TRBJ1-4	TGTGCCAGCAGTTTAATGCAGGGGGCGGGGGAAAAACTGTTTTTT	CASSLMQGAGEKLFF
TRBV7-2	-	-	TRBJ2-2	TGTGCCAGCAGCTCCTATCCCGGGACGGCGAACACCGGGGAGCTGTTTTTT	CASSSYPGTANTGELFF
TRBV7-2	TRBD2	many	TRBJ2-2	TGTGCCAGCAGCCTCGGGGGGGCCGGGGAGCTGTTTTTT	CASSLGGAGELFF
TRBV27	TRBD2	many	TRBJ2-7	TGTGCCAGCAGGACTAGCGGGAGAGGGCTCGAGCAGTACTTC	CASRTSGRGLEQYF
TRBV29-1	TRBD2	-	TRBJ2-5	TGCAGCGTTGACCGGGGGGGGACTCCAGAGACCCAGTACTTC	CSVDRGGTPETQYF
TRBV15	-	-	TRBJ1-1	TGTGCCACCTCGGGACGGCTGAACACTGAAGCTTTCTTT	CATSGRLNTEAFF
TRBV5-1	-	few	TRBJ1-2	TGCGCCAGCAGCCAACAGGAAGGTGGCTATGGCTACACCTTC	CASSQQEGGYGYTF
TRBV12-3/TRBV12-4	-	-	TRBJ2-1	TGTGCCAGCAGCACACCGGGCAGAGGAATCGGGGCAAAGGACAATGAGCAGTTCTTC	CASSTPGRGIGAKDNEQFF
TRBV29-1	TRBD1	-	TRBJ2-2	TGCAGCATCCGGGACAGTATGAACACCGGGGAGCTGTTTTTT	CSIRDSMNTGELFF
TRBV12-3/TRBV12-4	-	few	TRBJ1-2	TGTGCCAGCAGTTTACTTGTCGTCGGGGGGGGCGAAGGCTACACCTTC	CASSLLVVGGGEGYTF
TRBV7-9	TRBD2	-	TRBJ2-1	TGTGCCAGCAGCCCTAGCGGGTTCCATTACAATGAGCAGTTCTTC	CASSPSGFHYNEQFF
TRBV12-3/TRBV12-4	-	once	TRBJ1-1	TGTGCCAGCAGTGGACTCGAAATCACTGAAGCTTTCTTT	CASSGLEITEAFF
TRBV20-1	-	-	TRBJ1-1	TGCAGTGCGGTACAGAGAGAAGCTTTCTTT	CSAVQREAFF
TRBV12-3/TRBV12-4	-	-	TRBJ2-2	TGTGCCAGCAGTTTTCGAGGACCTAACACCGGGGAGCTGTTTTTT	CASSFRGPNTGELFF
TRBV24-1	TRBD1	-	TRBJ1-2	TGTGCCACCAGGGGGACAGGGAACTATGGCTACACCTTC	CATRGTGNYGYTF
TRBV20-1	TRBD2	-	TRBJ2-5	TGCAGTGCTAGAAAGATCCCAAAAGCGGGGCTCAAAGTGTGGCAAGAGACCCAGTACTTC	CSARKIPKAGLKVWQETQYF
TRBV5-1	-	-	TRBJ1-4	TGCGCCAGCAGCTTGGCAGGGGCAGTTGGTGAAAAACTGTTTTTT	CASSLAGAVGEKLFF
TRBV4-1	TRBD2	-	TRBJ2-1	TGCGCCAGCAGCCATGTGGGGGAGGGCCTTAATGAGCAGTTCTTC	CASSHVGEGLNEQFF
TRBV7-8	TRBD1	-	TRBJ1-4	TGTGCCAGCAGCCCGGGAGGGACAGGGGGAAAAGGTGAAAAACTGTTTTTT	CASSPGGTGGKGEKLFF
TRBV20-1	-	-	TRBJ2-1	TGCAGTGCCCAGGACGGCTACAATGAGCAGTTCTTC	CSAQDGYNEQFF
TRBV5-1	TRBD1	-	TRBJ2-6	TGCGCCAGCAGCTTGGTCGGACAGGGTTCTGGGGCCAACGTCCTGACTTTC	CASSLVGQGSGANVLTF
TRBV5-1	TRBD2	-	TRBJ2-3	TGCGCCAGCAGCTACCGAGCGGGATTAACAGATACGCAGTATTTT	CASSYRAGLTDTQYF
TRBV5-1	-	few	TRBJ2-5	TGCGCCAGCAGCGCCCGGGACGGAAAAGAGACCCAGTACTTC	CASSARDGKETQYF
TRBV24-1	-	-	TRBJ2-5	TGTGCCACCAGTGATAGCAGCCAAGGGGAGACCCAGTACTTC	CATSDSSQGETQYF
TRBV2	TRBD2	-	TRBJ2-3	TGTGCCAGCAGTGCACTTGGCGGGAGGGTCACAGATACGCAGTATTTT	CASSALGGRVTDTQYF
TRBV4-2	-	-	TRBJ2-7	TGTGCCAGCAGCCAAGAATACAGGGTAAGGCAGTACTTC	CASSQEYRVRQYF
TRBV27	-	-	TRBJ2-7	TGTGCCAGCAGTCCTACCACGACACCTAGCTACGAGCAGTACTTC	CASSPTTTPSYEQYF
TRBV7-6	-	few	TRBJ1-6	TGTGCCAGCAGCTTAAGGGAAGGTTCACCCCTCCACTTT	CASSLREGSPLHF
TRBV5-1	-	few	TRBJ1-4	TGCGCCAGCAGCCTGGTTCCCGGGGGCACTAATGAAAAACTGTTTTTT	CASSLVPGGTNEKLFF
TRBV4-1	-	-	TRBJ1-4	TGCGCCAGCAGCCAAGACCCCGGAAGGGGTGAAAAACTGTTTTTT	CASSQDPGRGEKLFF
TRBV24-1	-	-	TRBJ2-3	TGTGCCTCCGAGGGACTCTACACAGATACGCAGTATTTT	CASEGLYTDTQYF
TRBV4-3	-	-	TRBJ2-7	TGCGCCAGCAGCCCTGACAAGAGCTCCTACGAGCAGTACTTC	CASSPDKSSYEQYF
TRBV5-1	TRBD1	few	TRBJ1-2	TGCGCCAGCAGCTCGGGGACAGAGAAAACTTATGGCTACACCTTC	CASSSGTEKTYGYTF
TRBV4-1	TRBD1	-	TRBJ1-1	TGCGCCAGCAGCCAGATAGGACAGGGAGGGACTGAAGCTTTCTTT	CASSQIGQGGTEAFF
TRBV6-5	-	few	TRBJ1-2	TGTGCCAGCAGTTACGGGCCGATTCAGGCCTCTAACTATGGCTACACCTTC	CASSYGPIQASNYGYTF
TRBV4-1	TRBD1	few	TRBJ2-3	TGCGCCAGCAGCCAAGGTTGGACAGGGGACACAGATACGCAGTATTTT	CASSQGWTGDTDTQYF
TRBV29-1	-	-	TRBJ2-2	TGCAGCGCAGAAGGACACTCGAACACCGGGGAGCTGTTTTTT	CSAEGHSNTGELFF